This T cell receptor (beta chain) stems from a study of blood T cell repertoires in COVID-19. As for the study in general: Sample material is recorded as cDNA or gDNA derived from T cells, B-cell-depleted T cells, or PBMCs.

Produced via immunoSEQ multiplex PCR; TCRdb's table is partial and in-frame only. The sample carries 75,000 to 80,000 clones, about 90% recorded once. The CDR3 loop spans 15 amino acids. Looked up from germline, CDR1 is LGHNA and CDR2 is YNFKEQ. The V gene lost 0 bases and the J gene lost 4 bases, with 12 bases spanning the gap. The TCR comes from a human donor in a cohort sampled during active COVID-19. The chain employs TRBV4-2 and TRBJ1-2; D unresolved. Sequencing was done on a sample of peripheral blood. The CDR3 sequence: CASSQEFSSPYGYTF. In nucleotides, the CDR3 is TGTGCCAGCAGCCAAGAGTTCTCGAGCCCCTATGGCTACACCTTC.